A selection of T cell receptor beta chains follows, all from one sample in a study of blood T cell repertoires in COVID-19. Method: immunoSEQ multiplex PCR; TCRdb's copy keeps in-frame clones and lacks some. The top ten hold roughly 20% of the sample, which has roughly 200,000 clones, approximately 81% seen once. The sample taken for sequencing was peripheral blood. Receptors originate from a human donor in a cohort sampled during active COVID-19. Both conserved end residues are trimmed from each CDR3. The size field is filled for only some rows; it gives once, few, many or a size class.

len: 14
abundance: -
j_gene: TRBJ2-2
v_gene: TRBV7-2
CDR3aa: ASSPRTGGTTGELF

len: 9
abundance: -
j_gene: TRBJ2-1
v_gene: TRBV24-1
CDR3aa: ATSAGSEQF

len: 11
abundance: few
j_gene: TRBJ1-1
v_gene: TRBV10-3
CDR3aa: AISESRNTEAF

len: 11
abundance: -
j_gene: TRBJ1-4
v_gene: TRBV5-1
CDR3aa: ASSLVSDEKLF

len: 11
abundance: -
j_gene: TRBJ2-2
v_gene: TRBV2
CDR3aa: ASSTTYTGELF

len: 13
abundance: once
j_gene: TRBJ1-5
v_gene: TRBV4-1
CDR3aa: ASSQETSSGWPQH

len: 14
abundance: -
j_gene: TRBJ2-7
v_gene: TRBV5-1
CDR3aa: ASSFTRTGETYEQY

len: 14
abundance: -
j_gene: TRBJ2-5
v_gene: TRBV7-2
CDR3aa: ASSSRGSGGRETQY

len: 14
abundance: -
j_gene: TRBJ1-3
v_gene: TRBV7-2
CDR3aa: ASSLFSTASGNTIY

len: 11
abundance: -
j_gene: TRBJ1-1
v_gene: TRBV7-8
CDR3aa: ASSLGPTTGAF

len: 13
abundance: -
j_gene: TRBJ2-1
v_gene: TRBV11-1
CDR3aa: ASSPGTGPFNEQF

len: 13
abundance: -
j_gene: TRBJ2-2
v_gene: TRBV5-1
CDR3aa: ASSFGAPNTGELF

len: 12
abundance: -
j_gene: TRBJ1-6
v_gene: TRBV2
CDR3aa: ASSPDRASSPLH

len: 14
abundance: -
j_gene: TRBJ2-1
v_gene: TRBV7-2
CDR3aa: ASSQQAGGPGNEQF

len: 13
abundance: -
j_gene: TRBJ1-3
v_gene: TRBV6-5
CDR3aa: ASRDRVFSGNTIY

len: 10
abundance: -
j_gene: TRBJ2-5
v_gene: TRBV29-1
CDR3aa: SVEEGQETQY

len: 14
abundance: -
j_gene: TRBJ2-2
v_gene: TRBV9
CDR3aa: ASSPRANPNTGELF

len: 12
abundance: -
j_gene: TRBJ2-5
v_gene: TRBV5-6
CDR3aa: ASSPYRVQGTQY

len: 10
abundance: once
j_gene: TRBJ2-1
v_gene: TRBV7-9
CDR3aa: ASSLESSEQF

len: 10
abundance: -
j_gene: TRBJ2-3
v_gene: TRBV6-5
CDR3aa: ASSYSGYTQY

len: 11
abundance: few
j_gene: TRBJ2-7
v_gene: TRBV7-6
CDR3aa: ASSFNPSYEQY

len: 19
abundance: -
j_gene: TRBJ2-5
v_gene: TRBV6-1
CDR3aa: ASSEEPRFERGGPGQETQY

len: 13
abundance: -
j_gene: TRBJ2-2
v_gene: TRBV25-1
CDR3aa: ASSEGLAGVGELF

len: 14
abundance: -
j_gene: TRBJ1-6
v_gene: TRBV6-5
CDR3aa: ASSLAFGHHNSPLH

len: 12
abundance: -
j_gene: TRBJ1-6
v_gene: TRBV27
CDR3aa: ASSLTRGSSPLH

len: 16
abundance: -
j_gene: TRBJ2-3
v_gene: TRBV7-9
CDR3aa: ASSLALTGVDGIDTQY

len: 11
abundance: -
j_gene: TRBJ1-6
v_gene: TRBV15
CDR3aa: ATSIETGSPLH

len: 13
abundance: -
j_gene: TRBJ2-5
v_gene: TRBV24-1
CDR3aa: ATSVIAGGRETQY

len: 12
abundance: few
j_gene: TRBJ2-7
v_gene: TRBV27
CDR3aa: ASSPRTGVYEQY

len: 12
abundance: -
j_gene: TRBJ2-1
v_gene: TRBV24-1
CDR3aa: ATKRDNGDNEQF

len: 11
abundance: -
j_gene: TRBJ2-5
v_gene: TRBV12-3/TRBV12-4
CDR3aa: ASSLTGGETQY

len: 11
abundance: -
j_gene: TRBJ1-1
v_gene: TRBV5-1
CDR3aa: ASSLTEGTEAF

len: 11
abundance: -
j_gene: TRBJ1-6
v_gene: TRBV7-2
CDR3aa: ASFSSYNSPLH

len: 12
abundance: -
j_gene: TRBJ1-1
v_gene: TRBV5-1
CDR3aa: ASSTGGIAREAF

len: 13
abundance: -
j_gene: TRBJ1-1
v_gene: TRBV12-5
CDR3aa: ASGRSGQGDTEAF

len: 15
abundance: -
j_gene: TRBJ1-1
v_gene: TRBV6-1
CDR3aa: ASSEVFGGSGGTEAF

len: 11
abundance: -
j_gene: TRBJ1-1
v_gene: TRBV7-9
CDR3aa: ASSLTEMFEAF

len: 11
abundance: -
j_gene: TRBJ1-2
v_gene: TRBV18
CDR3aa: ASSSDRASGYT

len: 13
abundance: -
j_gene: TRBJ1-1
v_gene: TRBV7-3
CDR3aa: ASSLTGLANTEAF

len: 12
abundance: -
j_gene: TRBJ1-5
v_gene: TRBV30
CDR3aa: AWSHDTYNQPQH

len: 16
abundance: -
j_gene: TRBJ2-7
v_gene: TRBV28
CDR3aa: ASSFLIASGYASYEQY